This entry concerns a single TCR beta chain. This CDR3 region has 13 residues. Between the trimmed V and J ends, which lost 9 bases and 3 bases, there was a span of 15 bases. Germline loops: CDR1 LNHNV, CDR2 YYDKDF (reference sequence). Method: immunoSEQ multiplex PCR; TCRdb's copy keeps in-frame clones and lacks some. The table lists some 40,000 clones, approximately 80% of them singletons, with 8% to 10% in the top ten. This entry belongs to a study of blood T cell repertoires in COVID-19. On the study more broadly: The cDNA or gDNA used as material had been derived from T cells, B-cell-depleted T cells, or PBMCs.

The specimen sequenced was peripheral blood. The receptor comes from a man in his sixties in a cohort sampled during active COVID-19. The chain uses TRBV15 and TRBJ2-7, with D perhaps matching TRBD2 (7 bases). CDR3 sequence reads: CATTGGPNYEQYF. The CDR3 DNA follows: TGTGCCACTACGGGGGGCCCCAACTACGAGCAGTACTTC.